This T cell receptor (beta chain) stems from a study of blood T cells in healthy people across ages. The ends were cut back, 5 bases at V and 7 bases at J, with 7 bases in the middle. The CDR3 contains 12 residues. The germline gives CDR1 KGHDR, CDR2 SFDVKD. Then a second PCR, running about 6 to 12 cycles, was carried out with a sample-barcoded 5' primer and a J-beta primer mix. A template-switch adaptor that had 12 random nucleotides put a tag on each cDNA molecule. TCRdb re-called the 5' RACE reads with MiXCR, one entry per CDR3 protein. This table holds hundreds of thousands of distinct CDR3 sequences, roughly a quarter found once. Donors were healthy Caucasian individuals from Russia aged roughly 6 to 90. Peripheral blood was drawn, about 9.1 milliliters per donor. The same sample was also studied in work on T cells of mothers and their children. As that study records: Nine systemically healthy Caucasian donors: three mothers, six children.

Sequenced material: blood. The TCR comes from a boy between 2 and 10 years old in good health. The J gene is TRBJ2-2, the V gene TRBV24-1; D gene uncertain. The CDR3 coding sequence is TGTGCCACCAGTGTGGCTGGCGGGGAGCTGTTTTTT. This codes for CATSVAGGELFF.